One and the same sample provided the 6 T cell receptor beta chains below, sequenced in a study of regulatory T cells in long-lasting Graves disease. For TCR beta, libraries came from iRepertoire HTBI primers and Arm-PCR of CDR3 regions. TCRdb re-analysed the multiplex PCR reads in MiXCR, keeping a single row per CDR3 protein. The sample lists 200,000 to 300,000 distinct CDR3 sequences; over 20% were seen once. Regarding time point: newly diagnosed GD, antithyroid drugs for less than 3 months. After RNA was extracted from PBMCs, the TCR library was made from it. The specimen comprised peripheral blood mononuclear cells (PBMCs), sampled at new diagnosis, from a patient treated with antithyroid drugs. Source of these receptors: a female donor with Graves disease.

This clonotype showed up just a few times. The chain has TRBV24-1 and TRBJ2-5; D could derive from TRBD1 or TRBD2 (6 bases each). The CDR3 runs 14 residues. V was cut by 5 bases and J by 5 bases, with 14 bases left in between. Germline lookup yields CDR1 KGHDR and CDR2 SFDVKD. The CDR3 loop is CATSASLGGETQYF. The DNA for the CDR3 is TGTGCCACCAGTGCGAGTCTAGGGGGGGAGACCCAGTACTTC.

This clonotype was observed at least ten times. V usage is TRBV7-2 and J usage is TRBJ2-2; D remains unclear. The V end was cut by 0 bases, the J end by 5 bases, with 16 bases between. In germline, CDR1 is SGHTA, CDR2 FQGNSA. This CDR3 has 17 residues. This CDR3 is CASSLANSQARTGELFF. The CDR3 DNA reads as TGTGCCAGCAGCTTAGCTAATAGTCAGGCCCGAACCGGGGAGCTGTTTTTT.

In its sample, this clonotype was seen a few times. A far more abundant clone sits one base away, making this likely a read error. The CDR3 protein is CASSRGASPLETQYF. The CDR3 DNA reads as TGTGCCAGCAGCAGGGGGGCCTCCCCCCTGGAGACCCAGTACTTC. The chain has TRBV7-9 and TRBJ2-1, with D perhaps given as TRBD1 or TRBD2 (6 bases each). The tail of the sequence fits TRBJ2-5 better, so the J call may be wrong. This CDR3 has 15 residues. CDR1 is SEHNR and CDR2 is FQNEAQ in the germline V gene (reference sequence).

Many counts were recorded for this clonotype. V and J are TRBV6-9 and TRBJ1-2, with 7 bases that match TRBD1. CDR1 MNHGY and CDR2 SVAAGI come from the germline V gene. V shed 0 bases, J shed 6 bases, and the junction held 1 base outside the gene matches. This CDR3 is 13 amino acids long. The CDR3 region is CASSYSGGDGYTF. CDR3 nucleotide sequence: TGTGCCAGCAGTTATTCAGGGGGCGATGGCTACACCTTC.

This clonotype was counted ten times or more. The V and J genes are TRBV9 and TRBJ2-5; unclear D gene. The V end lost 0 bases, the J end lost 4 bases, and 10 bases lay between the germline ends. Per germline, CDR1 SGDLS and CDR2 YYNGEE. The CDR3 sequence is 14 residues long. CDR3: CASSVEASVETQYF. The CDR3 DNA reads as TGTGCCAGCAGCGTAGAGGCCAGCGTAGAGACCCAGTACTTC.

This clonotype was recorded at least ten times. V usage is TRBV2 and J usage is TRBJ2-2; D unclear. Germline V gene sequence: CDR1 SNHLY, CDR2 FYNNEI. Between the trimmed V and J ends, which lost 2 bases and 0 bases, there was a span of 7 bases. CDR3 length equals 15 residues. CDR3 sequence: CASSERTANTGELFF. Written as DNA, the CDR3 is TGTGCCAGCAGTGAAAGGACGGCGAACACCGGGGAGCTGTTTTTT.